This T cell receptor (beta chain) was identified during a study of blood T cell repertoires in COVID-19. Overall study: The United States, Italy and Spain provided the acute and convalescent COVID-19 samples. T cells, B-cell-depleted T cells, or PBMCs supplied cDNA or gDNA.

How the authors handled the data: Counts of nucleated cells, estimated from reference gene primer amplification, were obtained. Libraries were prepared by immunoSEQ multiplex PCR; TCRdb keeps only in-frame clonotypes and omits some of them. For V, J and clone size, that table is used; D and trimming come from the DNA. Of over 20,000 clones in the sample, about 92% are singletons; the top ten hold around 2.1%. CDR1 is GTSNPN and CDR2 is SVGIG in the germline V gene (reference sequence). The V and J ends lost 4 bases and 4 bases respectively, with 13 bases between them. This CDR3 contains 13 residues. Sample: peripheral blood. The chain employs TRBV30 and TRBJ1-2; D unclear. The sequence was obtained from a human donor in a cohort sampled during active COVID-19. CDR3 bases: TGTGCCTGGACAGGTACAGCTGGCTATGGCTACACCTTC. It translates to CAWTGTAGYGYTF.